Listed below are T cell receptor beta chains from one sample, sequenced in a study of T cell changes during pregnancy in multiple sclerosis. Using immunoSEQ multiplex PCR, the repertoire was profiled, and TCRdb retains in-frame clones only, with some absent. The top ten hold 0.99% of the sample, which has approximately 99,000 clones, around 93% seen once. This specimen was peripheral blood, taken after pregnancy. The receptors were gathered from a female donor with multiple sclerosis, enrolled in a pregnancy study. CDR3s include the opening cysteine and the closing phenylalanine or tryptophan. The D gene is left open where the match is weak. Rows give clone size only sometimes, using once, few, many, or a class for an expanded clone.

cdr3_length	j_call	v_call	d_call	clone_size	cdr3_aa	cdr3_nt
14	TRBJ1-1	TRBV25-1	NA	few	CASSKIRDSTEAFF	TGTGCCAGCAGTAAAATCAGGGATTCCACTGAAGCTTTCTTT
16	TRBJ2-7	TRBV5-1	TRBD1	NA	CASSSPPGQGAHEQYF	TGCGCCAGCAGCTCGCCCCCGGGACAGGGTGCCCACGAGCAGTACTTC
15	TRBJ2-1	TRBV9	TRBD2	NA	CASSVVAGGYNEQFF	TGTGCCAGCAGCGTAGTTGCGGGGGGGTACAATGAGCAGTTCTTC
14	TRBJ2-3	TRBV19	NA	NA	CASSIMENTDTQYF	TGTGCCAGTAGTATTATGGAGAACACAGATACGCAGTATTTT
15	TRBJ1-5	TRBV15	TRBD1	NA	CATSRGTGGYQPQHF	TGTGCCACCAGCAGAGGGACAGGGGGTTATCAGCCCCAGCATTTT
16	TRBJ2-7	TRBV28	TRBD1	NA	CASSSPLDRGLYEQYF	TGTGCCAGCAGTTCCCCCCTAGACAGGGGACTCTACGAGCAGTACTTC
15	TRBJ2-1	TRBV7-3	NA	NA	CASSLSRESHNEQFF	TGTGCCAGCAGCTTATCCCGGGAGTCCCACAATGAGCAGTTCTTC
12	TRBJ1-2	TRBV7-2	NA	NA	CASSAQYYGYTF	TGTGCCAGCAGCGCCCAGTATTATGGCTACACCTTC
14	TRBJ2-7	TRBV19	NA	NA	CASSLLGGSYEQYF	TGTGCCAGTAGTTTACTAGGGGGATCCTACGAGCAGTACTTC
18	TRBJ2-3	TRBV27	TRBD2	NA	CASIRLGTSGTRGNTQYF	TGTGCCAGCATCAGGCTAGGGACTAGCGGGACGAGAGGAAATACGCAGTATTTT
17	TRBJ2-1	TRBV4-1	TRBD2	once	CASSLLGSGRTNNEQFF	TGCGCCAGCAGCCTTTTGGGTAGCGGGAGAACTAACAATGAGCAGTTCTTC
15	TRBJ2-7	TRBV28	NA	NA	CASNNYLQENYEQYF	TGTGCCAGCAACAATTATCTACAGGAAAACTACGAGCAGTACTTC
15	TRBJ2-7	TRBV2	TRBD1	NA	CASSAQYRGQGEQYF	TGTGCCAGCAGTGCCCAATACAGGGGGCAGGGGGAGCAGTACTTC
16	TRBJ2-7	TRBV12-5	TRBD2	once	CASGLSGGGAPYEQYF	TGTGCTAGTGGTTTGAGCGGGGGGGGCGCCCCCTACGAGCAGTACTTC
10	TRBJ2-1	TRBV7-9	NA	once	CASSRNEQFF	TGTGCCAGCAGCCGTAATGAGCAGTTCTTC
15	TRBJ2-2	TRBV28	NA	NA	CASSLSRGFTGELFF	TGTGCCAGCAGTTTATCTCGGGGGTTCACCGGGGAGCTGTTTTTT
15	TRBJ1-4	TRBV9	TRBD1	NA	CASSVTTGTNEKLFF	TGTGCCAGCAGCGTAACGACAGGGACTAATGAAAAACTGTTTTTT
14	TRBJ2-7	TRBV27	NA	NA	CASSLFAGSYEQYF	TGTGCCAGCAGTTTATTCGCCGGGTCCTACGAGCAGTACTTC
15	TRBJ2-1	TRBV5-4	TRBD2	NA	CASSSAGVQANEQFF	TGTGCCAGCAGCTCAGCGGGAGTACAGGCCAATGAGCAGTTCTTC
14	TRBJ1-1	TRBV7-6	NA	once	CASSLYGGNTEAFF	TGTGCCAGCAGCTTATACGGGGGGAACACTGAAGCTTTCTTT
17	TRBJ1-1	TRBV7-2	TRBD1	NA	CASSLVGSPGGKSEAFF	TGTGCCAGCAGCTTAGTAGGTTCACCAGGGGGCAAATCTGAAGCTTTCTTT
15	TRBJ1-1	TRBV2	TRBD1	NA	CASSGTGVMIGIAFF	TGTGCCAGCAGCGGGACAGGGGTAATGATAGGTATAGCTTTCTTT
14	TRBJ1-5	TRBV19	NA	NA	CASSIAGVRQPQHF	TGTGCCAGTAGTATAGCAGGGGTAAGGCAGCCCCAGCATTTT
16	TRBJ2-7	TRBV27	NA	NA	CASSWAAGHTVYEQYF	TGTGCCAGCAGTTGGGCCGCCGGACATACAGTCTACGAGCAGTACTTC
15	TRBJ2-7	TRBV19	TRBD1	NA	CASSVVGTGAYEQYF	TGTGCCAGTAGTGTTGTGGGGACAGGGGCCTACGAGCAGTACTTC
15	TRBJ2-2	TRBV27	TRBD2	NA	CATYGGGGRTGELFF	TGTGCCACCTACGGGGGGGGCGGTAGAACCGGGGAGCTGTTTTTT
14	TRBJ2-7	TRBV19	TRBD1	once	CASSSTGGGYEQYF	TGTGCCAGTAGTTCGACAGGGGGTGGCTACGAGCAGTACTTC
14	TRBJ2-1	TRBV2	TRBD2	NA	CASWGLAGYNEQFF	TGTGCCAGCTGGGGACTAGCGGGATACAATGAGCAGTTCTTC
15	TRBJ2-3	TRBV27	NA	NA	CASSSPDSYTDTQYF	TGTGCCAGCAGTTCCCCGGACAGCTACACAGATACGCAGTATTTT
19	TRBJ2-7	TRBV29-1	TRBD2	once	CSVVALGLAENGQIYEQYF	TGCAGCGTTGTAGCCCTGGGACTAGCGGAGAACGGCCAGATCTACGAGCAGTACTTC
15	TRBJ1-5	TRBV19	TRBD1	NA	CASSQLDRPHQPQHF	TGTGCCAGTAGTCAACTGGACAGGCCCCATCAGCCCCAGCATTTT
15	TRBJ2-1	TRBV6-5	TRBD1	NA	CASSFWTGLYNEQFF	TGTGCCAGCAGTTTTTGGACAGGGCTCTACAATGAGCAGTTCTTC